This TCR beta chain was identified in a study of blood T cell repertoires in COVID-19. Study details: Sites across the United States, Italy and Spain contributed samples from acute and convalescent COVID-19. The cDNA or gDNA used as material had been derived from T cells, B-cell-depleted T cells, or PBMCs.

Germline V gives CDR1 SGHRS, CDR2 YFSETQ. Trimming removed 0 bases from V and 1 base from J, with 8 bases in between. The CDR3 has 14 residues. Authors' methods: The authors estimated nucleated cell counts from reference gene primer amplification. The data were produced by immunoSEQ multiplex PCR, yet TCRdb's version contains in-frame clones alone and is incomplete. V, J and clone size are those of that table, while D and trimming were read from the DNA. The sample consists of 100,000 to 150,000 clones, around 87% of them appearing once. This chain uses TRBV5-1 with TRBJ2-7, with a tentative D call TRBD1 (5 bases). The TCR was taken from an older man with active COVID-19. The sequenced sample consisted of peripheral blood. The CDR3 DNA reads as TGCGCCAGCAGCTTGGATGCAGGGTCCTACGAGCAGTACTTC. Its translation: CASSLDAGSYEQYF. The whole variable domain, remainder taken from reference TRBV5-1 and TRBJ2-7, is KAGVTQTPRYLIKTRGQQVTLSCSPISGHRSVSWYQQTPGQGLQFLFEYFSETQRNKGNFPGRFSGRQFSNSRSEMNVSTLELGDSALYLCASSLDAGSYEQYFGPGTRLTVT.